The 19 T cell receptor beta chains listed next were all sequenced from one sample in a study of OX40 agonist ivuxolimab in advanced cancers. Library generation was performed with the immunoSEQ multiplex PCR assay. TCRdb provides this immuneACCESS table in a form limited to in-frame rearrangements. Some clones are lacking; in checked studies, under half of them reflect an unresolved V gene, and why the rest are absent is not known. This sample lists around 95,000 clones; approximately 90% were detected once. The ten largest clones represent 0.54% of the sample. Here the sequenced sample was CD4+ or CD8+ T cells sorted from blood, taken in a trial of the OX40 agonist ivuxolimab. These TCRs come from an adult with an advanced solid tumor such as melanoma, head and neck, liver or kidney cancer.

This clone is a singleton in its sample. The CDR3 DNA sequence: TGTGCCAGCAGGGAGACAGGGGGAACTGAAAAACTGTTTTTT. Translation gives CASRETGGTEKLFF. The chain recombines TRBV28 with TRBJ1-4; 9 bases line up with TRBD1. Trimming at V came to 6 bases and at J to 7 bases, leaving 6 bases not matched to a gene. Per germline, CDR1 MDHEN and CDR2 SYDVKM. The length of the CDR3 is 14 residues.

CDR3 nucleotides: TGTGCCAGCAGTAAGAGTTCCTCTGGAAACACCATATATTTT. Translated, it gives CASSKSSSGNTIYF. The rearrangement uses TRBV27 and TRBJ1-3; D gene uncertain. The CDR3 has 14 residues. Per the germline V gene, CDR1 is MNHEY and CDR2 is SMNVEV (reference sequence). V was pared by 5 bases and J by 0 bases, with 8 bases between.

The chain has TRBV29-1 and TRBJ2-5; D is uncertain. Germline CDR1 is SQVTM and CDR2 is ANQGSEA. The CDR3 is 12 amino acids. V lost 2 bases and J lost 5, with 9 bases in between. CDR3 coding DNA: TGCAGCGTTGAACGACGTTTGGAGACCCAGTACTTC. Translation gives CSVERRLETQYF. Using reference TRBV29-1 and TRBJ2-5 for the parts outside the CDR3, the full variable domain is SAVISQKPSRDICQRGTSLTIQCQVDSQVTMMFWYRQQPGQSLTLIATANQGSEATYESGFVIDKFPISRPNLTFSTLTVSNMSPEDSSIYLCSVERRLETQYFGPGTRLLVL.

The CDR3 DNA follows: TGTGCCAGCAGTTCACGTCCTACGGGGGAGACCCAGTACTTC. It translates to CASSSRPTGETQYF. J is TRBJ2-5 and V is TRBV6-5, with D maybe TRBD2 (5 bases). CDR1 is MNHEY and CDR2 is SVGAGI in the germline V gene. This CDR3 is 14 amino acids long. V dropped 4 bases and J dropped 5 bases, with 14 bases sitting between them.

This rearrangement joins TRBV11-2 to TRBJ2-2; perhaps TRBD2 as D (6 bases). Trimming took 1 base from V and 3 from J, leaving 9 bases between them. CDR3 size: 15 residues. Germline CDR1 is SGHAT and CDR2 is FQNNGV. The CDR3 here is CASSLGGLYTGELFF. The DNA for the CDR3 is TGTGCCAGCAGCTTAGGGGGACTGTACACCGGGGAGCTGTTTTTT. Based on the CDR3 plus reference TRBV11-2 and TRBJ2-2, the full variable domain is EAGVAQSPRYKIIEKRQSVAFWCNPISGHATLYWYQQILGQGPKLLIQFQNNGVVDDSQLPKDRFSAERLKGVDSTLKIQPAKLEDSAVYLCASSLGGLYTGELFFGEGSRLTVL.

The V call is TRBV5-1, the J call TRBJ2-3; D possibly matches TRBD1 or TRBD2 (5 bases each). The germline V and J ends were trimmed by 0 bases and 2 bases, with 7 bases remaining between them. From germline, CDR1 is SGHRS and CDR2 YFSETQ. The CDR3 is 14 amino acids. The CDR3 nucleotides read TGCGCCAGCAGCTTGGGGGACCACACAGATACGCAGTATTTT. Encoded protein: CASSLGDHTDTQYF. The full variable domain, with the rest looked up from reference TRBV5-1 and TRBJ2-3, is KAGVTQTPRYLIKTRGQQVTLSCSPISGHRSVSWYQQTPGQGLQFLFEYFSETQRNKGNFPGRFSGRQFSNSRSEMNVSTLELGDSALYLCASSLGDHTDTQYFGPGTRLTVL.

The chain combines TRBV5-1 with TRBJ1-1, with TRBD1 as a possible D gene (6 bases). Germline V lookup: CDR1 SGHRS, CDR2 YFSETQ. Trimming removed 0 bases at V and 0 bases at J, with 9 bases between. The CDR3 contains 15 residues. The CDR3 region has the DNA TGCGCCAGCAGCTTGGTTGGGGGCATGAACACTGAAGCTTTCTTT. It encodes CASSLVGGMNTEAFF.

The chain couples TRBV5-4 to TRBJ2-5; possible D gene TRBD2, 5 bases. The CDR3 length is 14 residues. Deletions cut 2 bases from V and 4 bases from J, with 12 bases between. Germline values: CDR1 SGHNT, CDR2 YYREEE (reference sequence). In nucleotides, the CDR3 is TGTGCCAGCAGCTTCATGATGGCGGGAGAGACCCAGTACTTC. Its translation: CASSFMMAGETQYF.

This clone appeared a single time. V is TRBV19 and J is TRBJ2-6; D uncertain. The V end lost 6 bases, the J end lost 1 base, and 10 bases lay between the germline ends. In germline, CDR1 is LNHDA, CDR2 SQIVND (reference sequence). The CDR3 length is 15 residues. The CDR3 nucleotides are TGTGCCAGTAGCCGCCCCGGGTCTGGGGCCAACGTCCTGACTTTC. It codes for CASSRPGSGANVLTF.

The chain recombines TRBV2 with TRBJ2-5; tentative D call: TRBD2 (6 bases). Germline CDR1 reads SNHLY; CDR2 reads FYNNEI. V lost 1 base and J lost 4, with 7 bases in between. The CDR3 has 13 residues. CDR3 coding DNA: TGTGCCAGCAGTGAAGAGGGAGGAGAGACCCAGTACTTC. Protein: CASSEEGGETQYF.

The chain carries TRBV4-1 and TRBJ2-3; TRBD1 aligns across 10 bases. The trim removed 4 bases at V and 5 bases at J, leaving 9 bases unmatched. CDR1 MGHRA and CDR2 YSYEKL come from the germline V gene. The CDR3 sequence is 16 residues long. CDR3 sequence reads: CASSPLDRGRKDTQYF. CDR3 nucleotide sequence: TGCGCCAGCAGCCCTTTAGACAGGGGGCGCAAAGATACGCAGTATTTT.

This clone was recorded only once. The V and J genes are TRBV28 and TRBJ2-7; D uncertain. In germline, CDR1 is MDHEN, CDR2 SYDVKM. Trimming stripped 5 bases from V and 0 bases from J, with 11 bases between. The CDR3 spans 14 residues. This CDR3 is CASSIKVGSYEQYF. In DNA form, the CDR3 reads TGTGCCAGCAGTATTAAAGTTGGCTCCTACGAGCAGTACTTC.

This chain connects TRBV11-3 to TRBJ2-3; a possible D gene is TRBD2 (6 bases). The CDR3 sequence is 15 residues long. CDR1 and CDR2 from the germline V gene are SGHNT and YENEEA. V was trimmed by 5 bases and J by 0 bases, leaving 12 bases between them. CDR3 nucleotides: TGTGCCAGCAGCGAGGGACTTAGTAGCACAGATACGCAGTATTTT. This encodes CASSEGLSSTDTQYF.

The chain joins TRBV5-1 to TRBJ1-4, with 7 bases aligning to TRBD1. Trimming at V came to 5 bases and at J to 5 bases, leaving 6 bases not matched to a gene. The germline V gene has CDR1 SGHRS and CDR2 YFSETQ. The CDR3 has 14 amino acids. This CDR3 reads CASSYGTVNEKLFF. The CDR3, as DNA: TGCGCCAGCAGTTACGGGACAGTAAATGAAAAACTGTTTTTT. The complete variable domain, with remaining parts taken from reference TRBV5-1 and TRBJ1-4, reads KAGVTQTPRYLIKTRGQQVTLSCSPISGHRSVSWYQQTPGQGLQFLFEYFSETQRNKGNFPGRFSGRQFSNSRSEMNVSTLELGDSALYLCASSYGTVNEKLFFGSGTQLSVL.

The chain combines TRBV10-3 with TRBJ2-1; tentative D call: TRBD1 (6 bases). Germline lookup yields CDR1 ENHRY and CDR2 SYGVKD. CDR3 length: 13 residues. Trimming removed 4 bases from V and 6 bases from J, with 10 bases in between. CDR3 sequence: CAISVQGVNEQFF. CDR3 sequence (DNA): TGTGCCATCAGTGTACAGGGTGTCAATGAGCAGTTCTTC.

The chain has TRBV7-9 and TRBJ2-1, with a possible D match to TRBD2 (7 bases). The CDR3 runs to 18 residues. The ends were cut back, 3 bases at V and 1 base at J, with 19 bases in the middle. Germline V gives CDR1 SEHNR, CDR2 FQNEAQ (reference sequence). The CDR3 nucleotides read TGTGCCAGCAGCTTCACTAGCGCGCCCCAGGGGTCCTACAATGAGCAGTTCTTC. Translation gives CASSFTSAPQGSYNEQFF.

CDR3 DNA sequence: TGTGCCACCAGCTGGCAGGACTCTGGAAACACCATATATTTT. This encodes CATSWQDSGNTIYF. The chain uses TRBV15 and TRBJ1-3, with D uncertain. The CDR3 is 14 amino acids. V was cut by 5 bases and J by 0 bases, with 8 bases left in between. Looked up from germline, CDR1 is LNHNV and CDR2 is YYDKDF (reference sequence).

This chain connects TRBV7-2 to TRBJ1-1; D gene unclear. The CDR3 spans 12 residues. Germline V lookup: CDR1 SGHTA, CDR2 FQGNSA. Trimming pared 2 bases from V and 1 base from J, leaving 2 bases between. CDR3 in amino acids: CASSLSNTEAFF. The CDR3 coding sequence is TGTGCCAGCAGCTTATCGAACACTGAAGCTTTCTTT.

The V and J genes are TRBV11-2 and TRBJ1-4; D possibly corresponds to TRBD1 (6 bases). Trimming cost V 0 bases and J 2 bases, with 13 bases left between them. The CDR3 contains 17 residues. Germline V CDR1 and CDR2: SGHAT, FQNNGV. The CDR3 nucleotides read TGTGCCAGCAGCTTAGATCCAGGGGACTTGACTAATGAAAAACTGTTTTTT. It is translated as CASSLDPGDLTNEKLFF.